Listed below are T cell receptor beta chains from one sample, sequenced in a study of blood T cell repertoires in COVID-19. Assay: immunoSEQ multiplex PCR; the TCRdb copy retains only in-frame clones and omits some. Here the sample spans just over 150,000 clones, around 85% being singletons. Sequencing was carried out using peripheral blood. Every receptor here comes from a woman aged 70-85 years with acute or convalescent COVID-19. Both conserved end residues are part of each CDR3. A D gene is named only where the DNA matches it firmly. Clone size is stated in some rows and not others, as once, few, many or a class when expanded.

V gene	D gene	clone size	J gene	CDR3 DNA	CDR3 protein
TRBV28	.	.	TRBJ1-6	TGTGCCAGCAGTCTTAATTCACCCCTCCACTTT	CASSLNSPLHF
TRBV19	.	few	TRBJ1-5	TGTGCCAGTAGCCCACTCGGACACGTTAATCAGCCCCAGCATTTT	CASSPLGHVNQPQHF
TRBV18	.	.	TRBJ2-1	TGTGCCAGCTCACCCGCCCTCAGTCCCTACAATGAGCAGTTCTTC	CASSPALSPYNEQFF
TRBV3-1/TRBV3-2	.	.	TRBJ2-3	TGTGCCAGCAGCCTGAGAACAGATACGCAGTATTTT	CASSLRTDTQYF
TRBV2	TRBD1	.	TRBJ1-2	TGTGCCAGCAGTGAAGCAGATCGGGACAGTCTACGCTACACCTTC	CASSEADRDSLRYTF
TRBV6-1	.	.	TRBJ2-3	TGTGCCAGCAGTGAAGTGCGGGGCACAGATACGCAGTATTTT	CASSEVRGTDTQYF
TRBV7-2	TRBD2	.	TRBJ2-5	TGTGCCAGCAGCTATAGCGGGGGGGAGCAAGAGACCCAGTACTTC	CASSYSGGEQETQYF
TRBV27	TRBD2	.	TRBJ2-1	TGTGCCAGCAGTTCGACTAGCGGGGGGGTCTTTAATGAGCAGTTCTTC	CASSSTSGGVFNEQFF
TRBV18	TRBD2	.	TRBJ2-5	TGTGCCAGCTCACGGACTAGCGGACGCCAAGAGACCCAGTACTTC	CASSRTSGRQETQYF
TRBV4-2	TRBD1	.	TRBJ1-1	TGTGCCAGCAGCCTTTGGGGACAGGGAGACACTGAAGCTTTCTTT	CASSLWGQGDTEAFF
TRBV5-1	.	.	TRBJ1-1	TGCGCCAGCAGCTTGGAGGGGGTCCGGTGGACTGAAGCTTTCTTT	CASSLEGVRWTEAFF
TRBV18	.	.	TRBJ2-3	TGTGCCAGCTCACGCCCCGGGACAACTAGCACAGATACGCAGTATTTT	CASSRPGTTSTDTQYF
TRBV24-1	TRBD2	.	TRBJ2-1	TGTGCCACCAGTGACCCAGGGACTAGCGGGGGCCTGAATGAGCAGTTCTTC	CATSDPGTSGGLNEQFF
TRBV6-6	.	.	TRBJ1-1	TGTGCCAGCAGGTCAATGAACACTGAAGCTTTCTTT	CASRSMNTEAFF
TRBV5-1	TRBD2	.	TRBJ2-3	TGCGCCAGCAGCTCCTGGACTAGCGGGGGGGCAGATACGCAGTATTTT	CASSSWTSGGADTQYF
TRBV7-8	TRBD1	.	TRBJ1-2	TGTGCCAGCAGCTTATGGGACAGGGGGGGTTATGGCTACACCTTC	CASSLWDRGGYGYTF
TRBV6-5	TRBD1	.	TRBJ2-7	TGTGCCAGCAGTTACTCCGGGGACAGGGCTCACGAGCAGTACTTC	CASSYSGDRAHEQYF
TRBV14	TRBD2	.	TRBJ2-4	TGTGCCAGCAGCCCGGGAGGCAGAGGAGATGCCAAAAACATTCAGTACTTC	CASSPGGRGDAKNIQYF
TRBV3-1/TRBV3-2	TRBD2	.	TRBJ2-5	TGTGCCAGCAGCCGAGGGACTAGTGGAGAGACCCAGTACTTC	CASSRGTSGETQYF
TRBV11-2	.	.	TRBJ2-3	TGTGCCAGCAGCACGAGACTAGTCGGAGGGGATACGCAGTATTTT	CASSTRLVGGDTQYF
TRBV5-1	.	.	TRBJ1-6	TGCGCCAGCAGCATAAGACCCCAGGGGTTTAGTTCACCCCTCCACTTT	CASSIRPQGFSSPLHF
TRBV19	.	.	TRBJ1-6	TGTGCCAGTAGTGGGAGACAGGAGAGCTCCTATAATTCACCCCTCCACTTT	CASSGRQESSYNSPLHF